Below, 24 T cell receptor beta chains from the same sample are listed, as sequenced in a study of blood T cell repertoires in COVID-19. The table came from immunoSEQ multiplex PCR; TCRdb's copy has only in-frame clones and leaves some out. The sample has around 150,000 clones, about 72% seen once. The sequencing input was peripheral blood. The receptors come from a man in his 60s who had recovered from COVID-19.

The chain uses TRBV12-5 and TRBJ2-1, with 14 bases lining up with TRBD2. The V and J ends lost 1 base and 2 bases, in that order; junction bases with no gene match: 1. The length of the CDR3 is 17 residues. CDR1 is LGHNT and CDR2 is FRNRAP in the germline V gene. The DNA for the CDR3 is TGTGCTAGTGGTTTGGGACTAGCGGGGGGGACCTACAATGAGCAGTTCTTC. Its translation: CASGLGLAGGTYNEQFF.

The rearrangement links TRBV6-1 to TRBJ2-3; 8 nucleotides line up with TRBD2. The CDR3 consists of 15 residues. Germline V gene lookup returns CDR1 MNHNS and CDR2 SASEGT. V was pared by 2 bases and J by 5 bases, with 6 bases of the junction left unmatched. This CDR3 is CASSERRGAVDTQYF. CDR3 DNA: TGTGCCAGCAGTGAAAGGCGGGGGGCGGTAGATACGCAGTATTTT.

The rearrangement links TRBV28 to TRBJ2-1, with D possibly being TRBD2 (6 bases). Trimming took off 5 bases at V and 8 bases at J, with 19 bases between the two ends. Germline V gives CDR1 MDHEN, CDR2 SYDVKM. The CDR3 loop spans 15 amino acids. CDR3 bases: TGTGCCAGCAGTAAGGGACTGGGGGTTGGCGATGAGCAGTTCTTC. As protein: CASSKGLGVGDEQFF.

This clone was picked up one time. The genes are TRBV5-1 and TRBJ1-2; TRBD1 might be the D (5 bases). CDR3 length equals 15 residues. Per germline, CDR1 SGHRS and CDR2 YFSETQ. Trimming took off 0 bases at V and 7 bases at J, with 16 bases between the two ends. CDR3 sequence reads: CASSLEGSLGLGYTF. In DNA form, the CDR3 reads TGCGCCAGCAGCTTGGAGGGGTCCCTGGGGCTTGGCTACACCTTC. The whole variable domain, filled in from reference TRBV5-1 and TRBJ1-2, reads KAGVTQTPRYLIKTRGQQVTLSCSPISGHRSVSWYQQTPGQGLQFLFEYFSETQRNKGNFPGRFSGRQFSNSRSEMNVSTLELGDSALYLCASSLEGSLGLGYTFGSGTRLTVV.

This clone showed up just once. CDR3 nucleotide sequence: TGTGCCAGTAGTATTAATTTAATGAACACTGAAGCTTTCTTT. This translates into CASSINLMNTEAFF. The chain couples TRBV19 to TRBJ1-1; D call uncertain. There are 14 residues in the CDR3. V lost 3 bases to trimming and J lost 0 bases, with 8 bases between them. CDR1 and CDR2 (germline): LNHDA, SQIVND (reference sequence).

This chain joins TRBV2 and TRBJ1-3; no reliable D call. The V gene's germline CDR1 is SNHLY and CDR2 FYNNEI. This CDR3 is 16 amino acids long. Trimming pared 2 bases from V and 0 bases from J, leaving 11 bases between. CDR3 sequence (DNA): TGTGCCAGCAGTGAAATAAGCACTTACTCTGGAAACACCATATATTTT. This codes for CASSEISTYSGNTIYF.

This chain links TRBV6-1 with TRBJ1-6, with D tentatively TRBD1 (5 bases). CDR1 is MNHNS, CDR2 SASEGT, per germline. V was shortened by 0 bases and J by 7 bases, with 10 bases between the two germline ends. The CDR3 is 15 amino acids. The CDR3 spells CASSEAGQGNSPLHF. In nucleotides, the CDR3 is TGTGCCAGCAGTGAAGCTGGCCAGGGCAATTCACCCCTCCACTTT.

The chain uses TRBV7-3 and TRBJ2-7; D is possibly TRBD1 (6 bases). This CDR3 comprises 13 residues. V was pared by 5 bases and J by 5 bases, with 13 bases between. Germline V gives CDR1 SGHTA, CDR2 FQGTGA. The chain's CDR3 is CASSPGVANEQYF. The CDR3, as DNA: TGTGCCAGCAGCCCAGGGGTAGCGAACGAGCAGTACTTC.

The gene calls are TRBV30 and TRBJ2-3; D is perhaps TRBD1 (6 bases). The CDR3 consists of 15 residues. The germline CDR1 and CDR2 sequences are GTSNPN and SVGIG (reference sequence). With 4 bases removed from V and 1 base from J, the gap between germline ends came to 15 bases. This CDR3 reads CAWIPRAGGTDTQYF. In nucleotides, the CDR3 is TGTGCCTGGATCCCCCGGGCAGGGGGCACAGATACGCAGTATTTT.

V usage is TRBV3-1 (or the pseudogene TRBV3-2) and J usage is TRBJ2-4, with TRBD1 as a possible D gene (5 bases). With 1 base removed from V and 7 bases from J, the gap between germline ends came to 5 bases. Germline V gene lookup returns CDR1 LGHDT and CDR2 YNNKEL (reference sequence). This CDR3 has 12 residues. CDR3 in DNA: TGTGCCAGCAGCCAAGCAGGGAACATTCAGTACTTC. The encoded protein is CASSQAGNIQYF.

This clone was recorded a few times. CDR3 residues: CASSEGTAKMGIYGYTF. The DNA for the CDR3 is TGTGCCAGCAGTGAGGGGACAGCTAAAATGGGTATATATGGCTACACCTTC. The chain carries TRBV25-1 and TRBJ1-2; 7 nucleotides agree with TRBD1. Germline CDR1 and CDR2: MGHDK and SYGVNS. The CDR3 length is 17 residues. Trimming at V came to 3 bases and at J to 5 bases, leaving 15 bases not matched to a gene.

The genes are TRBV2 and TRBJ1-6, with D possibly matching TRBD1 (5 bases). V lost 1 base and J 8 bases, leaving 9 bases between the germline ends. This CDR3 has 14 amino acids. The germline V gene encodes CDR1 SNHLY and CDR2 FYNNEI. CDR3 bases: TGTGCCAGCAGTGAAGGGCAGGGATATTCACCCCTCCACTTT. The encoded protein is CASSEGQGYSPLHF.

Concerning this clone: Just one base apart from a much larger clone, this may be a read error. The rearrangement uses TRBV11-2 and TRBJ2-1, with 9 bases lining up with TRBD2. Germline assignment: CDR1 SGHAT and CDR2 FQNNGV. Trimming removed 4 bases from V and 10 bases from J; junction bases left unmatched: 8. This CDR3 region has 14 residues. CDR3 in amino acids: CASSWMGAGGEQFF. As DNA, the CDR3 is TGTGCCAGCAGCTGGATGGGGGCGGGGGGGGAGCAGTTCTTC.

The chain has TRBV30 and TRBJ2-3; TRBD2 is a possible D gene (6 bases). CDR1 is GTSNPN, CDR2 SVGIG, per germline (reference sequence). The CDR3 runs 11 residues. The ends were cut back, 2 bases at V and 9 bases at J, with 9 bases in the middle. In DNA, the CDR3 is TGTGCCTGGAGTAACGGGGGAACGCAGTATTTT. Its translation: CAWSNGGTQYF.

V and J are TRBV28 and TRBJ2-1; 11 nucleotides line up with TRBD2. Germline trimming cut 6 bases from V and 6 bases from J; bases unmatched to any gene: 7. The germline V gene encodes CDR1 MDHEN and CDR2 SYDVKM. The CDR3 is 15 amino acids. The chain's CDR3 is CASSLTSGKVNEQFF. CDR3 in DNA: TGTGCCAGCAGCTTGACTAGCGGGAAGGTCAATGAGCAGTTCTTC. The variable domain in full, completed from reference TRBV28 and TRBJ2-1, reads DVKVTQSSRYLVKRTGEKVFLECVQDMDHENMFWYRQDPGLGLRLIYFSYDVKMKEKGDIPEGYSVSREKKERFSLILESASTNQTSMYLCASSLTSGKVNEQFFGPGTRLTVL.

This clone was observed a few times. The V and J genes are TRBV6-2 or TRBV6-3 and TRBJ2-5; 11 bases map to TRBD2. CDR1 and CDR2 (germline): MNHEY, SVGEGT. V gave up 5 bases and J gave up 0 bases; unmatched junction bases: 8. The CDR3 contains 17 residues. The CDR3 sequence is CASSNTASGRYQETQYF. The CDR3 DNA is TGTGCCAGCAGTAACACCGCTAGCGGGAGGTACCAAGAGACCCAGTACTTC.

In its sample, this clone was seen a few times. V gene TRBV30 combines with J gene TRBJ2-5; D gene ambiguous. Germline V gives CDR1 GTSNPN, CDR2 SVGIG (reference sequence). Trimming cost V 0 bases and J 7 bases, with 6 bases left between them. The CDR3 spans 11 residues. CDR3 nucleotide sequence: TGTGCCTGGAGTGTACATGGGACCCAGTACTTC. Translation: CAWSVHGTQYF.

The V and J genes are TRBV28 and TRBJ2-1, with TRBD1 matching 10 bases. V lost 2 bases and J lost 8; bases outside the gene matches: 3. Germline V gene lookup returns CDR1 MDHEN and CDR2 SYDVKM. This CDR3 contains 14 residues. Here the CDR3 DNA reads TGTGCCAGCAGTTTACGACAGGGGGCGCATGAGCAGTTCTTC. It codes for CASSLRQGAHEQFF. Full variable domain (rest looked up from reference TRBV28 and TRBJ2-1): DVKVTQSSRYLVKRTGEKVFLECVQDMDHENMFWYRQDPGLGLRLIYFSYDVKMKEKGDIPEGYSVSREKKERFSLILESASTNQTSMYLCASSLRQGAHEQFFGPGTRLTVL.

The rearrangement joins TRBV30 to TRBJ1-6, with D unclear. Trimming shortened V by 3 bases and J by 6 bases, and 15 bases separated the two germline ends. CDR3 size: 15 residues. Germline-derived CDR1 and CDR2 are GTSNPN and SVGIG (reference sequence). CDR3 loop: CAWSADSGVNSPLHF. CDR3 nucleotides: TGTGCCTGGAGCGCGGACTCCGGGGTTAATTCACCCCTCCACTTT.

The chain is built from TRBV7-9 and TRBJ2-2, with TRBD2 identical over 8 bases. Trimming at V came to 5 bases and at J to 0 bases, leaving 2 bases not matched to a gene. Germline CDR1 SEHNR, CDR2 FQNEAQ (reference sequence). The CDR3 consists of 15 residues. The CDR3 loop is CASSPGLANTGELFF. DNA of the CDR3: TGTGCCAGCAGCCCGGGACTAGCGAACACCGGGGAGCTGTTTTTT.

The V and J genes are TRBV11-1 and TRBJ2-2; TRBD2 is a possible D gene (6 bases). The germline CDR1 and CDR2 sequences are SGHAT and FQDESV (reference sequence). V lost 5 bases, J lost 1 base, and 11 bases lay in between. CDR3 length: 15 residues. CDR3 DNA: TGTGCCAGCAGCCCGGGACTCCGGAACACCGGGGAGCTGTTTTTT. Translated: CASSPGLRNTGELFF.

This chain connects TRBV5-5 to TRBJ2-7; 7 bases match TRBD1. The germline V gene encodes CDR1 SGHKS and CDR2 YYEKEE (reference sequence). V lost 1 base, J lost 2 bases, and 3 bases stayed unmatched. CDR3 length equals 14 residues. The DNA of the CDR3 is TGTGCCAGCAGCTTGTGGCAGGGGGCCTACGAGCAGTACTTC. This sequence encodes CASSLWQGAYEQYF.

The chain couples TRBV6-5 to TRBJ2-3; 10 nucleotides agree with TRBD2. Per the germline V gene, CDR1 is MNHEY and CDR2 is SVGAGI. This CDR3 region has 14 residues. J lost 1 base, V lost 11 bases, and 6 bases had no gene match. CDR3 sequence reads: CAGAGTSGTDTQYF. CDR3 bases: TGTGCCGGGGCAGGGACTAGCGGCACAGATACGCAGTATTTT.

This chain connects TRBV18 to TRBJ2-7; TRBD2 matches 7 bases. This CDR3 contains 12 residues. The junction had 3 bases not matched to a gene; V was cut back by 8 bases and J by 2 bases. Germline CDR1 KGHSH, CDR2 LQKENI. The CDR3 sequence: CASRGDTYEQYF. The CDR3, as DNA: TGTGCCAGCCGGGGGGATACCTACGAGCAGTACTTC.